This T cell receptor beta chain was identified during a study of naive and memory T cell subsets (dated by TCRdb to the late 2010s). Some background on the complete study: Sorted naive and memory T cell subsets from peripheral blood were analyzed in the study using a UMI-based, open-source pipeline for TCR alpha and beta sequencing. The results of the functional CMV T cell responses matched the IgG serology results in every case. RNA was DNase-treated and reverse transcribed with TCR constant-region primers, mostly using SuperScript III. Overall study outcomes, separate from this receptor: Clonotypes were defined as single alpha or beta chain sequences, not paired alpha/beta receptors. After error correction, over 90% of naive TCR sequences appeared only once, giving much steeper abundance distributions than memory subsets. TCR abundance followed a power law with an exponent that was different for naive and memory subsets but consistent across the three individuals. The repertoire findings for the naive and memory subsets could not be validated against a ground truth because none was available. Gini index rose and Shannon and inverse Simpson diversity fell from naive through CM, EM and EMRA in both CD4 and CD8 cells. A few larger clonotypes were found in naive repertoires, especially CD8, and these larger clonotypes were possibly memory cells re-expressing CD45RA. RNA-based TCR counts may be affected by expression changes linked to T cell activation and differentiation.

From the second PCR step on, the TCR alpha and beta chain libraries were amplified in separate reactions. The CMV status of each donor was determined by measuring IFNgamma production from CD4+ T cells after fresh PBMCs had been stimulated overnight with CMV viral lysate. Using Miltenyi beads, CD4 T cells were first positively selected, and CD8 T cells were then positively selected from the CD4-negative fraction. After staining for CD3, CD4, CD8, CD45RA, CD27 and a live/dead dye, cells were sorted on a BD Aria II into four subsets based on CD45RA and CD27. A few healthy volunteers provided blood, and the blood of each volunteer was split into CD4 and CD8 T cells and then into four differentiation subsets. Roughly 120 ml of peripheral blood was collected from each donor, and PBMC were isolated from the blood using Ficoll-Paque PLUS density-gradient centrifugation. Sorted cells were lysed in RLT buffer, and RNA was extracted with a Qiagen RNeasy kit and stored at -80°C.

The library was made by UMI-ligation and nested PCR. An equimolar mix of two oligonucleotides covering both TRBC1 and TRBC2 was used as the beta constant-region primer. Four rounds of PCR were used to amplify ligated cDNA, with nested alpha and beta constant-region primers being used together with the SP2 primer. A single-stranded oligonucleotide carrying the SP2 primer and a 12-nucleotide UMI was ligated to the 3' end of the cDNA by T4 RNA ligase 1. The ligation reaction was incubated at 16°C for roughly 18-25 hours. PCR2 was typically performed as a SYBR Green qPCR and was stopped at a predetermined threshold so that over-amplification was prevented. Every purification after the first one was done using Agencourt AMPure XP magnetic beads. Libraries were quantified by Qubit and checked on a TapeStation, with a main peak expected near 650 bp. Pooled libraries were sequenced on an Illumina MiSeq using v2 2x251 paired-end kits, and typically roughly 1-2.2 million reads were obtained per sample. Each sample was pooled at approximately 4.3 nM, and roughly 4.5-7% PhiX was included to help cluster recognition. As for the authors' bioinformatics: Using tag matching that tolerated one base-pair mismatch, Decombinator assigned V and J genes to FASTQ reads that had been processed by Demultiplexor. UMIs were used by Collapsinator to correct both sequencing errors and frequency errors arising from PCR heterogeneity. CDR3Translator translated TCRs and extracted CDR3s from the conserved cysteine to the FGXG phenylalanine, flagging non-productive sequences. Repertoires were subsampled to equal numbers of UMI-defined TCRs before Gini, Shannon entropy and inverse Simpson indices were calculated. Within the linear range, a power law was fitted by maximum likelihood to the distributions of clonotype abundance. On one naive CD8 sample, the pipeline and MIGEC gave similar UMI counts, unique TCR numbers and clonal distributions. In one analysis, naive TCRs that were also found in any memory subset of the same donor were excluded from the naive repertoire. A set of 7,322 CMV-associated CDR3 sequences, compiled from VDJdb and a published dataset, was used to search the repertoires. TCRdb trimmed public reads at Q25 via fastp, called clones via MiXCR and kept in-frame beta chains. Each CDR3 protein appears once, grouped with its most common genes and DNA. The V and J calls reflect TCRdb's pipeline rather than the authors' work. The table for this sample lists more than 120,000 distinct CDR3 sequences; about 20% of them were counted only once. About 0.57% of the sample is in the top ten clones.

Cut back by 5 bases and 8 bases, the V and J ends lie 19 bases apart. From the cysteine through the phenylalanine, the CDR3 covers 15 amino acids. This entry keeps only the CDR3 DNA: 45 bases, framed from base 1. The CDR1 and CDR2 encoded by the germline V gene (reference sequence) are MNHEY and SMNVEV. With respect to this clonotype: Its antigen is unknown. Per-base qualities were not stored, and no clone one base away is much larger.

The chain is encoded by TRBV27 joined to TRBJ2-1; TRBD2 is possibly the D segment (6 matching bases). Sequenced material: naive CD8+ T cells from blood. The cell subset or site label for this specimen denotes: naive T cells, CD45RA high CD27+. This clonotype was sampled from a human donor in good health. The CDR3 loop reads CASSTLPGDKDEQFF. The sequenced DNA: TGTGCCAGCAGTACCCTTCCGGGAGATAAGGATGAGCAGTTCTTC.